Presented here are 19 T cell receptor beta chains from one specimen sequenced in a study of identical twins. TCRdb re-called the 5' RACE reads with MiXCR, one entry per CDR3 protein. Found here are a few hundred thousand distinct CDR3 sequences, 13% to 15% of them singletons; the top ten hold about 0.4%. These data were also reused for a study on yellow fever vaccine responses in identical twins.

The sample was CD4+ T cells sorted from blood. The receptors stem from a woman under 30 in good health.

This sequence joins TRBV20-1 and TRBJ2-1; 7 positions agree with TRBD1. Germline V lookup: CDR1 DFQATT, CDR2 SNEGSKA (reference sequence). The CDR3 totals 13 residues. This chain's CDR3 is CSTFRGGDNEQFF. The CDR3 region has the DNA TGCAGCACCTTCAGAGGGGGCGACAATGAGCAGTTCTTC.

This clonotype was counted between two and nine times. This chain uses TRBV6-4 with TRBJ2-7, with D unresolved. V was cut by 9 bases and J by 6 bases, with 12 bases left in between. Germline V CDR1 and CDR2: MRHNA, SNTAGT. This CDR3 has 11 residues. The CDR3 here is CASPEVPEQYV. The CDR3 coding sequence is TGTGCCAGTCCAGAGGTCCCCGAGCAGTACGTC.

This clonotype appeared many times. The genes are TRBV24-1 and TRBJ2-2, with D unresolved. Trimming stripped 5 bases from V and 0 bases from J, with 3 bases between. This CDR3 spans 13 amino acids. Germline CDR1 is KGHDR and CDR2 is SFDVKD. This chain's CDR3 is CATSVPNTGELFF. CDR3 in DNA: TGTGCCACCAGTGTTCCGAACACCGGGGAGCTGTTTTTT.

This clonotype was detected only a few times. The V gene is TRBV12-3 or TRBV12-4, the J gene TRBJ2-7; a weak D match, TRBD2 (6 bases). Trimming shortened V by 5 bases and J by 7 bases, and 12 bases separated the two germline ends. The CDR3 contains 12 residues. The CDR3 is CASSRDLGEQYV. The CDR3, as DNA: TGTGCCAGCAGTCGGGACTTGGGGGAGCAGTACGTC.

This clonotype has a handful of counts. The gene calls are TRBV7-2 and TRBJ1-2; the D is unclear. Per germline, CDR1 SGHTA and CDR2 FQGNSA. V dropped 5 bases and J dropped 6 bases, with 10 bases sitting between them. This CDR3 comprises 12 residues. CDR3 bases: TGTGCCAGCAGCACCCAGTGGGATGGCTACACCTTC. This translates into CASSTQWDGYTF.

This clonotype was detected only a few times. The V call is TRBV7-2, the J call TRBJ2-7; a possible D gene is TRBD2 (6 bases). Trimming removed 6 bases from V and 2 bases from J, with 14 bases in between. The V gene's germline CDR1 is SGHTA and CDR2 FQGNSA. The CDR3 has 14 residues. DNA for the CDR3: TGTGCCAGCAGACCAGCGGGCTCTCCCTACGAGCAGTACTTC. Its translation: CASRPAGSPYEQYF.

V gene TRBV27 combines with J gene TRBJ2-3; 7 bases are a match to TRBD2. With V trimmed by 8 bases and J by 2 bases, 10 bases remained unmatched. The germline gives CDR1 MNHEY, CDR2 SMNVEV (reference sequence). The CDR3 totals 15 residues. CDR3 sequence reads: CASGRQRGPTDTQYF. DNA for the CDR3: TGTGCCAGCGGACGACAGCGGGGCCCCACAGATACGCAGTATTTT.

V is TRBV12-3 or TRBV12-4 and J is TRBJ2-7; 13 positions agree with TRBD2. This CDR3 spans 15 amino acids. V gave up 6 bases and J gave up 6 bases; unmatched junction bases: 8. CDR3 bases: TGTGCCAGCAGCGAAGGGACTAGCGGGGTTAGCGAGCAGTACGTC. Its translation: CASSEGTSGVSEQYV.

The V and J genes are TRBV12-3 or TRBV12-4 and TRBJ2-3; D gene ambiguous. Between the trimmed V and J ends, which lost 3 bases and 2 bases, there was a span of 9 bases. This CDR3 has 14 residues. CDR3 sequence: CASSFVPTTDTQYF. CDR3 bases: TGTGCCAGCAGTTTTGTCCCTACCACAGATACGCAGTATTTT.

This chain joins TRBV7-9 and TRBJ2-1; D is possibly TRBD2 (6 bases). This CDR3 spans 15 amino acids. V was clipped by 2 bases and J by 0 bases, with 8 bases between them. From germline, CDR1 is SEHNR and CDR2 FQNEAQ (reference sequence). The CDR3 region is CASSLPGLSYNEQFF. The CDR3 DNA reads TGTGCCAGCAGCTTACCGGGACTCTCCTACAATGAGCAGTTCTTC.

In nucleotides, the CDR3 is TGTGCCAGCAGTTCGAATACCGGGACAGGCGCCTCTGGGGCCAACGTCCTGACTTTC. It translates to CASSSNTGTGASGANVLTF. V is TRBV3-1 and J is TRBJ2-6, with 8 bases that match TRBD1. The germline V gene encodes CDR1 LGHDT and CDR2 YNNKEL (reference sequence). The CDR3 runs 19 residues. The trim removed 6 bases at V and 0 bases at J, leaving 13 bases unmatched. Full variable domain (missing parts from reference TRBV3-1 and TRBJ2-6): DTAVSQTPKYLVTQMGNDKSIKCEQNLGHDTMYWYKQDSKKFLKIMFSYNNKELIINETVPNRFSPKSPDKAHLNLHINSLELGDSAVYFCASSSNTGTGASGANVLTFGAGSRLTVL.

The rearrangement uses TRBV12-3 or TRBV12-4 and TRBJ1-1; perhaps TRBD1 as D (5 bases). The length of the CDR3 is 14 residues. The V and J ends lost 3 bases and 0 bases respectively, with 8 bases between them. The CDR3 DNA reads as TGTGCCAGCAGTTTTAGAGGGGTGAACACTGAAGCTTTCTTT. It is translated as CASSFRGVNTEAFF.

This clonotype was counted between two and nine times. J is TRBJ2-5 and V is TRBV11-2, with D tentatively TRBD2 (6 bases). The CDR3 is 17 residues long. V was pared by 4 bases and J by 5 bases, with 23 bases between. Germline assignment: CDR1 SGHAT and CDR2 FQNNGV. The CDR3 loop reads CASSSSQQRSRGETQYF. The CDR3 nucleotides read TGTGCCAGCAGCTCTAGTCAGCAACGTAGCCGGGGGGAGACCCAGTACTTC.

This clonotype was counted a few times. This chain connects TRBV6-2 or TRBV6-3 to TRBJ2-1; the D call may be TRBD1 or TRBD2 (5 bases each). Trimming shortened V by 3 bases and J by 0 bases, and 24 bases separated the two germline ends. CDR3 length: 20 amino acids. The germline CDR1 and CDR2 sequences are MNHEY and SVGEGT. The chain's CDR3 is CASSYRGASRPQGSYNEQFF. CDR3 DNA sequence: TGTGCCAGCAGTTATCGAGGGGCTTCCAGACCCCAGGGCTCCTACAATGAGCAGTTCTTC.

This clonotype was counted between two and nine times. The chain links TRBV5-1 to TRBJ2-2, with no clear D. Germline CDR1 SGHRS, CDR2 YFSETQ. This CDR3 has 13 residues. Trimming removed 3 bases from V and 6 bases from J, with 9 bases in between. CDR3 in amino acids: CASSSTWAGELFF. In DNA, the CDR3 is TGCGCCAGCAGCTCCACCTGGGCCGGGGAGCTGTTTTTT.

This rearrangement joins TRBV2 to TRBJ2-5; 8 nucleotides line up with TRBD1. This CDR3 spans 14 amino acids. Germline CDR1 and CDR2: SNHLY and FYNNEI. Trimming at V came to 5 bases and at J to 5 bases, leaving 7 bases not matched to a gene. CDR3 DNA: TGTGCCAGCAGTTTACGTAGGACAGGGGAGACCCAGTACTTC. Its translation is CASSLRRTGETQYF. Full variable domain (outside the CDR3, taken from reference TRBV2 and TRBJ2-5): EPEVTQTPSHQVTQMGQEVILRCVPISNHLYFYWYRQILGQKVEFLVSFYNNEISEKSEIFDDQFSVERPDGSNFTLKIRSTKLEDSAMYFCASSLRRTGETQYFGPGTRLLVL.

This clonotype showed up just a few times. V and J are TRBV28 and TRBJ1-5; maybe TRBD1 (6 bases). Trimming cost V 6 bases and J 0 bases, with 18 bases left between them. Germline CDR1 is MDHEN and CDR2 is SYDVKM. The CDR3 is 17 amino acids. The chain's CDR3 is CASRFQTGGNSNQPQHF. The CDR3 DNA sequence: TGTGCCAGCAGGTTCCAGACAGGCGGTAATAGCAATCAGCCCCAGCATTTT. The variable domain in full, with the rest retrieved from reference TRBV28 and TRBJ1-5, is DVKVTQSSRYLVKRTGEKVFLECVQDMDHENMFWYRQDPGLGLRLIYFSYDVKMKEKGDIPEGYSVSREKKERFSLILESASTNQTSMYLCASRFQTGGNSNQPQHFGDGTRLSIL.

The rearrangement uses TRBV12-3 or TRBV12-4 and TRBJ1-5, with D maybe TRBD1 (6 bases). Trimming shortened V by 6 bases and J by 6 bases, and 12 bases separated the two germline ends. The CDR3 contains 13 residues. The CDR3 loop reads CASSQGSSQPQHF. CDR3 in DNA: TGTGCCAGCAGCCAGGGGTCAAGTCAGCCCCAGCATTTT.

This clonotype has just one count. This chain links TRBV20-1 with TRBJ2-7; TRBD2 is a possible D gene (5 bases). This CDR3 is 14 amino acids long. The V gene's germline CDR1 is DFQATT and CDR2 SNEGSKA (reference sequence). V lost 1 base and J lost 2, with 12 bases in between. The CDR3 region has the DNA TGCAGTGCTAGAGGGCGCGGGCACCCCTACGAGCAGTACGTC. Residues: CSARGRGHPYEQYV.